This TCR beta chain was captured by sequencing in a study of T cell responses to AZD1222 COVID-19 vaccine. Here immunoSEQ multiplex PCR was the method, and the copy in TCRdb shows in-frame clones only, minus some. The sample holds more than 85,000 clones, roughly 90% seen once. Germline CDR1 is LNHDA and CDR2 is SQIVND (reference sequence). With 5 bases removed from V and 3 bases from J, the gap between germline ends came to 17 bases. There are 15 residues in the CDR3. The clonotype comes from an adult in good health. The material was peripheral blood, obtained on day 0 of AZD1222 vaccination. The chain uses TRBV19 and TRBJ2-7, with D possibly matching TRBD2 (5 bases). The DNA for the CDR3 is TGTGCCAGTAGTGAGACCCGGGGAAGAGTCTACGAGCAGTACTTC. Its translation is CASSETRGRVYEQYF.